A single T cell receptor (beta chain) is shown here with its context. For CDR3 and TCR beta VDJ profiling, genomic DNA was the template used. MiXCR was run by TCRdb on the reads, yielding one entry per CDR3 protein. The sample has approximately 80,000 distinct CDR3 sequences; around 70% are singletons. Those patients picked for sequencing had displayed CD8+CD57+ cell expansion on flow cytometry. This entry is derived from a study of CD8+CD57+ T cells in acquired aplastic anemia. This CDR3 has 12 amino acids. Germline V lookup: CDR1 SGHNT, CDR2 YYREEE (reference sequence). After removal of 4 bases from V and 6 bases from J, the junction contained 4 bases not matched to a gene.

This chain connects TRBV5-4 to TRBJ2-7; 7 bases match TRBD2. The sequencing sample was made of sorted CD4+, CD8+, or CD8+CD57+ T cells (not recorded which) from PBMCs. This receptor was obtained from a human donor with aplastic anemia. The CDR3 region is CASSAGVSEQYF. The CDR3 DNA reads TGTGCCAGCAGCGCGGGGGTTTCCGAGCAGTACTTC.